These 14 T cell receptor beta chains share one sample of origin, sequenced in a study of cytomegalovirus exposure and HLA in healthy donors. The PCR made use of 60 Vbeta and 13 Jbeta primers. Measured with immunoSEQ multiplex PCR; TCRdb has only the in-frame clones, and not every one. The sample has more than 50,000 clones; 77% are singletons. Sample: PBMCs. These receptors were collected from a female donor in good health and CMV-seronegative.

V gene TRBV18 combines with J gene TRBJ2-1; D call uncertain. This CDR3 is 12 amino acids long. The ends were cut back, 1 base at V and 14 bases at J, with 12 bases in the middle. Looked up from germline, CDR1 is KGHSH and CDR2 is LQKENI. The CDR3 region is CASSPLSGAKFF. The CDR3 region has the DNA TGTGCCAGCTCACCACTTTCCGGAGCGAAGTTCTTC.

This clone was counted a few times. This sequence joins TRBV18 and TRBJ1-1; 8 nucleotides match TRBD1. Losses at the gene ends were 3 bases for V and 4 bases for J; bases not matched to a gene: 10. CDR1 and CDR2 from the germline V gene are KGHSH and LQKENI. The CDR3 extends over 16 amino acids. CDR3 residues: CASSPQGQARFTEAFF. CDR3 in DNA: TGTGCCAGCTCACCGCAGGGACAGGCCAGGTTCACTGAAGCTTTCTTT.

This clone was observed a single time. The CDR3 here is CASAGTSGYYEQYF. Here the CDR3 DNA reads TGTGCCAGCGCCGGGACTAGCGGCTACTACGAGCAGTACTTC. The chain joins TRBV6-1 to TRBJ2-7, with 11 bases matching TRBD2. Germline CDR1 MNHNS, CDR2 SASEGT. CDR3 length equals 14 residues. J lost 3 bases, V lost 8 bases, and 6 bases had no gene match.

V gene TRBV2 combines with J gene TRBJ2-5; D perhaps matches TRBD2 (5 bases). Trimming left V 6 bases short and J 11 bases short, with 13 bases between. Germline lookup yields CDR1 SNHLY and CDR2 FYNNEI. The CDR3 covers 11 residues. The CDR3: CASRSLWEQYF. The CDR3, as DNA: TGTGCCAGCAGATCCCTTTGGGAGCAGTACTTC.

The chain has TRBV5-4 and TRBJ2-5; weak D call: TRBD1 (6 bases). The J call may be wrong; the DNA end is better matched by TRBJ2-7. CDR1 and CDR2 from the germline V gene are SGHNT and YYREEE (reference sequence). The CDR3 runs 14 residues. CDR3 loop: CASSFVDSPYEQYF. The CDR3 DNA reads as TGTGCCAGCAGCTTTGTGGACAGCCCCTACGAGCAGTACTTC.

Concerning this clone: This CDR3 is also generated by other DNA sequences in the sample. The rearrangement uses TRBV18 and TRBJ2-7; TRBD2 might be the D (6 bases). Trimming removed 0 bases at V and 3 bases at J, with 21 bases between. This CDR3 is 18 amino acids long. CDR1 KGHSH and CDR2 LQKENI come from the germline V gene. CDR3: CASSPPRGAGQGGYEQYF. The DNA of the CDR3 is TGTGCCAGCTCACCACCTCGGGGAGCCGGGCAGGGAGGCTACGAGCAGTACTTC.

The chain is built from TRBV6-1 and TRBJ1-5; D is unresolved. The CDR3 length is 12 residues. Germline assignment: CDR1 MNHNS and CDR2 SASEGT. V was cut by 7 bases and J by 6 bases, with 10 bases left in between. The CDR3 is CASTLGGQPQHF. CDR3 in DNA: TGTGCCAGCACCCTCGGTGGTCAGCCCCAGCATTTT.

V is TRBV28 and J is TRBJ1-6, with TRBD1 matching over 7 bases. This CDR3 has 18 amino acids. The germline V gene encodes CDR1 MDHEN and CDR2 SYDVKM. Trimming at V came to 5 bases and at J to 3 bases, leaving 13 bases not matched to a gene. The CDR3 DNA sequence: TGTGCCAGCAGTCCCCCCCGACAGGGATTGGTCTATAATTCACCCCTCCACTTT. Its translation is CASSPPRQGLVYNSPLHF.

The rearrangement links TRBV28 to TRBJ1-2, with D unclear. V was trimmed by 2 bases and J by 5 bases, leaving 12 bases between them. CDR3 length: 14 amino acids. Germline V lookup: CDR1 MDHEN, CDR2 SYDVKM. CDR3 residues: CASSLGRRTYGYTF. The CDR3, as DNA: TGTGCCAGCAGTTTAGGTCGGAGGACGTATGGCTACACCTTC.

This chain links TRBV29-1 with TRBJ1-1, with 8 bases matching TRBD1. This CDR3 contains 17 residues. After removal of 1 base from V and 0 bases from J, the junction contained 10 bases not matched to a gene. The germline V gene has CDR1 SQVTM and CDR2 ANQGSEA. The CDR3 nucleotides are TGCAGCGTTGAAGGTACTCGACAGGGGTGGATGAACACTGAAGCTTTCTTT. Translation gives CSVEGTRQGWMNTEAFF.

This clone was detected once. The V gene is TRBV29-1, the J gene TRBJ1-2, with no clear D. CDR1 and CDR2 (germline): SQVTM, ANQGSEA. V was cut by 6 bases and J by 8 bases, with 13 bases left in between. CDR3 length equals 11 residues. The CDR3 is CSVATTEGYTF. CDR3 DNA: TGCAGCGTAGCTACGACGGAGGGCTACACCTTC.

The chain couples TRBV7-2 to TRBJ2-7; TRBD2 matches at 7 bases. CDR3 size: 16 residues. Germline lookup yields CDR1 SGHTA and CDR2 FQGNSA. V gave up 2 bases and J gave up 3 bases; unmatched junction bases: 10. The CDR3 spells CASSLSSWGRDYEQYF. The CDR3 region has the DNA TGTGCCAGCAGCTTATCTAGTTGGGGGAGGGACTACGAGCAGTACTTC.

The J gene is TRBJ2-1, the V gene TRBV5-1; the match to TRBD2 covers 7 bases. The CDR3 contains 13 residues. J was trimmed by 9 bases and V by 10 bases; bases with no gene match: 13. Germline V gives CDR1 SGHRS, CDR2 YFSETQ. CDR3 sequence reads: CASDGSGTGEQFF. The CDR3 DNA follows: TGCGCCTCAGACGGCAGCGGGACCGGTGAGCAGTTCTTC.

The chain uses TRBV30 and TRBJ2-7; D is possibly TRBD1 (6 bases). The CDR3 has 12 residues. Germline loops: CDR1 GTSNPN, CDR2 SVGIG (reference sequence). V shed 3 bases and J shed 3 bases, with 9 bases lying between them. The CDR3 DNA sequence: TGTGCCTGGAGGCAGGGGCGCTACGAGCAGTACTTC. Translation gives CAWRQGRYEQYF.